This T cell receptor (beta chain) is from a study of cytomegalovirus exposure and HLA in healthy donors. The CDR3 is made up of 14 amino acids. CDR1 and CDR2 (germline): SGHTA, FQGNSA. J gave up 9 bases and V 1 base, and 6 bases lay outside the gene matches. TCRdb keeps only in-frame clones here, not all; method: immunoSEQ multiplex PCR. The data contain around 150,000 clones, approximately 96% of them singletons. These donors were members of the roughly 130-subject validation cohort, a group separate from the roughly 670-subject first cohort. The chain carries TRBV7-2 and TRBJ1-1, with 9 bases that match TRBD1. This TCR was sampled from a woman in her late teens or twenties in good health and CMV-seronegative. Sequencing used PBMCs. The CDR3 loop reads CASSLGGQGWKAFF. The DNA of the CDR3 is TGTGCCAGCAGCTTAGGGGGACAGGGCTGGAAAGCTTTCTTT.